This T cell receptor (beta chain) was sequenced in a study of OX40 agonist ivuxolimab in advanced cancers. Study background: Three patients responded partially, comprising one with hepatocellular carcinoma and two with cutaneous melanoma.

This CDR3 is 15 amino acids long. V lost 4 bases and J lost 0, with 13 bases in between. In germline, CDR1 is MNHNS, CDR2 SASEGT. Libraries were prepared by immunoSEQ multiplex PCR; TCRdb keeps only in-frame clonotypes and omits some of them. The sample carries more than 80,000 clones, less than 95% recorded once. The sequences come from CD4+ or CD8+ T cells sorted from blood, collected in a trial of the OX40 agonist ivuxolimab. This sequence joins TRBV6-1 and TRBJ2-7; D remains unclear. The clonotype originates from an adult with an advanced solid tumor such as melanoma, head and neck, liver or kidney cancer. CDR3 sequence reads: CASSAQHSSSYEQYF. The DNA for the CDR3 is TGTGCCAGCAGTGCCCAACACAGTAGCTCCTACGAGCAGTACTTC.